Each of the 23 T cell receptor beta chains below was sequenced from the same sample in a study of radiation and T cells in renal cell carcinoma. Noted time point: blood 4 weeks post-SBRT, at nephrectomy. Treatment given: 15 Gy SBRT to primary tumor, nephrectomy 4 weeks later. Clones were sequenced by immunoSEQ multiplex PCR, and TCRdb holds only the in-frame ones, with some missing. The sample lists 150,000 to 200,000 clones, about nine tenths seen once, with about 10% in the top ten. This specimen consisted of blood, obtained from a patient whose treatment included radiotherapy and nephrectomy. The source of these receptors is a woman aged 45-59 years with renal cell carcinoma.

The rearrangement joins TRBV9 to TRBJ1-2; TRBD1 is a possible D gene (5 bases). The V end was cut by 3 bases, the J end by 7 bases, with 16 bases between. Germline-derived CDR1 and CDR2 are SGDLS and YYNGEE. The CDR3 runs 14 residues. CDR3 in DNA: TGTGCCAGCAGCGCCCAACGGGGAGGGGTTGGCTACACCTTC. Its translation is CASSAQRGGVGYTF. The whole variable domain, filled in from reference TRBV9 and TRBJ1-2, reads DSGVTQTPKHLITATGQRVTLRCSPRSGDLSVYWYQQSLDQGLQFLIQYYNGEERAKGNILERFSAQQFPDLHSELNLSSLELGDSALYFCASSAQRGGVGYTFGSGTRLTVV.

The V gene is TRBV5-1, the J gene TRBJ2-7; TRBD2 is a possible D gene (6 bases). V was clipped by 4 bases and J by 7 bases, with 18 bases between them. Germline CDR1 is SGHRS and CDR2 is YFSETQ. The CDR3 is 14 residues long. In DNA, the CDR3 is TGCGCCAGCAGCAAGGAGGGCCCCTTAGGGGAGCAGTACTTC. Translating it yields CASSKEGPLGEQYF. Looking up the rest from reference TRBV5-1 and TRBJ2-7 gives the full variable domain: KAGVTQTPRYLIKTRGQQVTLSCSPISGHRSVSWYQQTPGQGLQFLFEYFSETQRNKGNFPGRFSGRQFSNSRSEMNVSTLELGDSALYLCASSKEGPLGEQYFGPGTRLTVT.

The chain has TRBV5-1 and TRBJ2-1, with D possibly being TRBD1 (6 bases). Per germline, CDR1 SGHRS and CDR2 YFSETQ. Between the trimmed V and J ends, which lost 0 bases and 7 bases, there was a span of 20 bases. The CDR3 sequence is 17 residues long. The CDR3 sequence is CASSLDGGPAILNEQFF. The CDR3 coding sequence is TGCGCCAGCAGCTTGGATGGGGGCCCGGCTATTCTTAATGAGCAGTTCTTC.

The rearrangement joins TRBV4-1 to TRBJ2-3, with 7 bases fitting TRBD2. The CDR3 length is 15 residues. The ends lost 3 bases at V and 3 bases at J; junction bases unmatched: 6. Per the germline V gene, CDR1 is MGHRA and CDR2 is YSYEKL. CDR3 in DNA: TGCGCCAGCAGCCAGCCGGGGGGAGCTACAGATACGCAGTATTTT. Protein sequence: CASSQPGGATDTQYF.

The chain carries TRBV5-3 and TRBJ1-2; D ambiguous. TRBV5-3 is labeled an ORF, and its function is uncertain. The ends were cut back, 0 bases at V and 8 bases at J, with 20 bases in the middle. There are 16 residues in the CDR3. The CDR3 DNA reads TGTGCCAGAAGCTTGGGCCCCGTCGGCCCCCCCTTAGGCTACACCTTC. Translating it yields CARSLGPVGPPLGYTF.

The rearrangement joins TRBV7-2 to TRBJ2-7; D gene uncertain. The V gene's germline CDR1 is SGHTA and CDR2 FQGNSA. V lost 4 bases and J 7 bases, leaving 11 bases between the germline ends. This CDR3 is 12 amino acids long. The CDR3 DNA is TGTGCCAGCAGCTCGTTGGTTGGGGAGCAGTACTTC. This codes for CASSSLVGEQYF.

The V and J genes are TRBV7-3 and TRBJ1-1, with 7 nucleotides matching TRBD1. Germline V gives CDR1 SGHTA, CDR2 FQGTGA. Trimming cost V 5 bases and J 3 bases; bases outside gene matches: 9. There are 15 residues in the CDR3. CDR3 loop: CASSPAGGLDTEAFF. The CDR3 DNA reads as TGTGCCAGCAGCCCGGCAGGGGGTCTAGACACTGAAGCTTTCTTT. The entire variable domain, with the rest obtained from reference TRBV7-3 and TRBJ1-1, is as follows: GAGVSQTPSNKVTEKGKYVELRCDPISGHTALYWYRQSLGQGPEFLIYFQGTGAADDSGLPNDRFFAVRPEGSVSTLKIQRTERGDSAVYLCASSPAGGLDTEAFFGQGTRLTVV.

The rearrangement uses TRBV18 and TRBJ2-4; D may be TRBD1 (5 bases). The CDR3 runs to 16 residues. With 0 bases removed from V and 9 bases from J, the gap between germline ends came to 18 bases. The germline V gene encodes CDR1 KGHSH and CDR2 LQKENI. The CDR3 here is CASSPPGVGPIGIQYF. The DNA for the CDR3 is TGTGCCAGCTCACCACCAGGGGTCGGTCCTATCGGCATTCAGTACTTC.

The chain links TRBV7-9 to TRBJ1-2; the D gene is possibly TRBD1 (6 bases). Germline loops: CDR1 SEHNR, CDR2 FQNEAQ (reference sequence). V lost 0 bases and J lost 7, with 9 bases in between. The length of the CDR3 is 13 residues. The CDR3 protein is CASSLASGAGYTF. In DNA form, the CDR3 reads TGTGCCAGCAGCTTAGCGTCAGGGGCTGGCTACACCTTC.

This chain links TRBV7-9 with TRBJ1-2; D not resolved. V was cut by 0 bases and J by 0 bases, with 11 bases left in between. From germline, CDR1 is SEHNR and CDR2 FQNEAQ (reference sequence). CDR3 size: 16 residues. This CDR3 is CASSLAGRSSNYGYTF. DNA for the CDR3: TGTGCCAGCAGCTTAGCTGGCAGATCTTCTAACTATGGCTACACCTTC.

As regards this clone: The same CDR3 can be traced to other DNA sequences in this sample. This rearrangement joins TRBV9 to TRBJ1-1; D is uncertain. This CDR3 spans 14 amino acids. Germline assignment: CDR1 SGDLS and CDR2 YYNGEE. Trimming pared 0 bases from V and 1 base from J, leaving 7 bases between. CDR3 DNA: TGTGCCAGCAGCGTAGCTGGGGAGAACACTGAAGCTTTCTTT. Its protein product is CASSVAGENTEAFF.

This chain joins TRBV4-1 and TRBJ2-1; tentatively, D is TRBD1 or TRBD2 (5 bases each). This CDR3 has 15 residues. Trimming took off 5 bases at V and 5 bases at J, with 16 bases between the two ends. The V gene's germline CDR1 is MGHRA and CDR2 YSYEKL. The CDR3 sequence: CASSTKRDGDNEQFF. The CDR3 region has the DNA TGCGCCAGCAGCACTAAACGGGACGGCGACAATGAGCAGTTCTTC.

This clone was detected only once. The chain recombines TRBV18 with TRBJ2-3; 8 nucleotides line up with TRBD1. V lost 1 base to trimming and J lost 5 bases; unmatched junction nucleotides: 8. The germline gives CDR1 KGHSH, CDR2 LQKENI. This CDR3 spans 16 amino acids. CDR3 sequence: CASSPLPDRVGDTQYF. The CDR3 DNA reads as TGTGCCAGCTCACCACTTCCGGACAGGGTGGGAGATACGCAGTATTTT.

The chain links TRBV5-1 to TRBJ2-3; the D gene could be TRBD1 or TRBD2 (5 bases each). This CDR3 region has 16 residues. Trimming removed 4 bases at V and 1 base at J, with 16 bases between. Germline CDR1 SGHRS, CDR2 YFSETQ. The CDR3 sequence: CASSPRESWGTDTQYF. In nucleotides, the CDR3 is TGCGCCAGCAGCCCCAGGGAGAGTTGGGGCACAGATACGCAGTATTTT.

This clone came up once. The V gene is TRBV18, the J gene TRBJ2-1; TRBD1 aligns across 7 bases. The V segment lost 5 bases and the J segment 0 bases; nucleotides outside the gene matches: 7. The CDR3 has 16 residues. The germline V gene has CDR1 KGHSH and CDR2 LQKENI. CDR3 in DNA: TGTGCCAGCTCAGCTACAGGGGTCAGCTCCTACAATGAGCAGTTCTTC. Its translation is CASSATGVSSYNEQFF.

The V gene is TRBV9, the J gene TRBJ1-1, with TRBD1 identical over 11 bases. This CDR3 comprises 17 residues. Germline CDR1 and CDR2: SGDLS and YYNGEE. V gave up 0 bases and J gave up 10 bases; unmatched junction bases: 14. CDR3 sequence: CASSVAGGQGGRDVAFF. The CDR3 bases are TGTGCCAGCAGCGTAGCTGGGGGACAGGGGGGACGGGATGTAGCTTTCTTT.

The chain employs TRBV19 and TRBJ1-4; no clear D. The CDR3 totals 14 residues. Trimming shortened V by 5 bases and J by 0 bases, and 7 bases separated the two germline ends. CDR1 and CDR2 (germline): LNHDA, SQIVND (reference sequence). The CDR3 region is CASSPGSTNEKLFF. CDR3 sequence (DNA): TGTGCCAGTAGTCCGGGGTCAACTAATGAAAAACTGTTTTTT.

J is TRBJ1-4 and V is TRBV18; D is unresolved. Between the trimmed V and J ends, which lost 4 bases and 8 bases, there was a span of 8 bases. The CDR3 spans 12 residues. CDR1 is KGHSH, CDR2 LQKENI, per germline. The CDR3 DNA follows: TGTGCCAGCTCACTACCGCCGGAAAAACTGTTTTTT. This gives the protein CASSLPPEKLFF.

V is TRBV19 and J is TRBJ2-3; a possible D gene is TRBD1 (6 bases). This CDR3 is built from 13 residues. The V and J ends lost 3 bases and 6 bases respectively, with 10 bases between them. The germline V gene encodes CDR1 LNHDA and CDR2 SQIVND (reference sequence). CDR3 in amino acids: CASSMSGEDTQYF. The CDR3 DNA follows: TGTGCCAGTAGTATGTCAGGGGAGGATACGCAGTATTTT.

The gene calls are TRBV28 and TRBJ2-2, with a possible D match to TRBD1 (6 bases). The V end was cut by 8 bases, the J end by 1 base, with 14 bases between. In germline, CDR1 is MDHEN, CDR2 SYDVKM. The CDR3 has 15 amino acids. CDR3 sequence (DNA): TGTGCCAGCCGGGTCTGGGGACAGAACACCGGGGAGCTGTTTTTT. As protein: CASRVWGQNTGELFF.

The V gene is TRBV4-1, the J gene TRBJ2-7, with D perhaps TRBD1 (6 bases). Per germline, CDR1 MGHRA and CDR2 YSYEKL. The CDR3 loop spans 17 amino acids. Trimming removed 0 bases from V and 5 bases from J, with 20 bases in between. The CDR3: CASSQEPTTGVADEQYF. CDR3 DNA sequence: TGCGCCAGCAGCCAAGAACCCACGACAGGTGTAGCCGACGAGCAGTACTTC.

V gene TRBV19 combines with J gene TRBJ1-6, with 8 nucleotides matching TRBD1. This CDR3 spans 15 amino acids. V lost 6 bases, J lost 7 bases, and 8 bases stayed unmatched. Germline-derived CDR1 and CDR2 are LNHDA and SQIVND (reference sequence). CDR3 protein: CASRTQGVGNSPLHF. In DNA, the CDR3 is TGTGCCAGTAGGACACAGGGGGTAGGGAATTCACCCCTCCACTTT. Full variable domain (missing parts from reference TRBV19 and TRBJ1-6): DGGITQSPKYLFRKEGQNVTLSCEQNLNHDAMYWYRQDPGQGLRLIYYSQIVNDFQKGDIAEGYSVSREKKESFPLTVTSAQKNPTAFYLCASRTQGVGNSPLHFGNGTRLTVT.

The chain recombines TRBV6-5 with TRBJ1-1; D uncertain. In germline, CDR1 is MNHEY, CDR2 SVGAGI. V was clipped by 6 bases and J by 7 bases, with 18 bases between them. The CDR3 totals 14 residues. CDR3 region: CASRSFSLVGEAFF. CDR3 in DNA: TGTGCCAGCAGGTCCTTTAGTCTAGTTGGTGAAGCTTTCTTT.